The sequence of this TCR beta chain was determined in a study of blood T cell repertoires in COVID-19. The V and J ends lost 6 bases and 7 bases respectively, with 16 bases between them. Germline CDR1 MNHNY, CDR2 SVGAGI (reference sequence). The length of the CDR3 is 13 residues. Per the study methods: It was from reference gene primer amplification that nucleated cell counts were estimated. TCRdb keeps only in-frame clones here, not all; method: immunoSEQ multiplex PCR. V and J calls and clone size are given by that table; D and trimming were obtained from the DNA. This table has approximately 29,000 clones, 93% appearing once.

Sequencing input: peripheral blood. This receptor was taken from a woman aged 70-85 years with COVID-19, enrolled during active disease. The chain links TRBV6-6 to TRBJ2-7, with D uncertain. In DNA, the CDR3 is TGTGCCAGCAGGTCGCCAGACACCCTTGAGCAGTACTTC. Residues: CASRSPDTLEQYF.